Following are 14 T cell receptor beta chains from one sample sequenced in a study of cytomegalovirus exposure and HLA in healthy donors. Researchers ran the PCR with 60 Vbeta and 13 Jbeta primers. Profiled with immunoSEQ multiplex PCR; TCRdb holds only in-frame clones, not every one. The sample includes about 68,000 clones, 75% to 85% of them seen just once. The sequenced material came from PBMCs. The receptors originated from a human donor in good health.

This chain joins TRBV15 and TRBJ2-7, with a possible D match to TRBD2 (6 bases). The germline CDR1 and CDR2 sequences are LNHNV and YYDKDF (reference sequence). This CDR3 is built from 15 residues. The V end lost 0 bases, the J end lost 1 base, and 10 bases lay between the germline ends. DNA of the CDR3: TGTGCCACCAGCAGAGATTTGAGCGGGTCCTACGAGCAGTACTTC. This sequence encodes CATSRDLSGSYEQYF.

This rearrangement joins TRBV9 to TRBJ1-6; D unresolved. V lost 0 bases and J 7 bases, leaving 8 bases between the germline ends. Germline CDR1 SGDLS, CDR2 YYNGEE. This CDR3 is 14 amino acids long. This CDR3 is CASSVGSGNSPLHF. CDR3 nucleotide sequence: TGTGCCAGCAGCGTAGGCTCGGGGAATTCACCCCTCCACTTT.

This sequence joins TRBV18 and TRBJ1-6; D is possibly TRBD1 (6 bases). Per the germline V gene, CDR1 is KGHSH and CDR2 is LQKENI. The CDR3 is 12 residues long. V shed 3 bases and J shed 14 bases, with 11 bases lying between them. The CDR3 region has the DNA TGTGCCAGCTCACCCCCGGGACAAGCCCTCCACTTT. Its protein product is CASSPPGQALHF.

The chain is built from TRBV7-2 and TRBJ2-7; TRBD2 matches 15 bases. The V and J ends lost 2 bases and 3 bases, in that order; junction bases with no gene match: 11. Germline lookup yields CDR1 SGHTA and CDR2 FQGNSA. The CDR3 sequence is 19 residues long. The CDR3 DNA reads TGTGCCAGCAGCTTACCCGGGACTAGCGGGGGGACCCCCTACTACGAGCAGTACTTC. This sequence encodes CASSLPGTSGGTPYYEQYF.

The V gene is TRBV30, the J gene TRBJ1-3; TRBD1 is a possible D gene (6 bases). Germline assignment: CDR1 GTSNPN and CDR2 SVGIG (reference sequence). V shed 4 bases and J shed 1 base, with 8 bases lying between them. CDR3 length: 13 residues. In nucleotides, the CDR3 is TGTGCCTGGATAGGGACATCTGGAAACACCATATATTTT. Protein: CAWIGTSGNTIYF.

The J gene is TRBJ2-7, the V gene TRBV6-6, with TRBD2 identical over 7 bases. Trimming cost V 6 bases and J 3 bases; bases outside gene matches: 11. This CDR3 contains 15 residues. Germline V lookup: CDR1 MNHNY, CDR2 SVGAGI (reference sequence). CDR3 sequence: CASSNMGGTIYEQYF. CDR3 DNA: TGTGCCAGCAGCAATATGGGGGGGACCATCTACGAGCAGTACTTC.

The J gene is TRBJ2-7, the V gene TRBV4-2, with D possibly matching TRBD1 (6 bases). Trimming cost V 2 bases and J 5 bases, with 13 bases left between them. CDR1 and CDR2 from the germline V gene are LGHNA and YNFKEQ. This CDR3 is 14 amino acids long. As DNA, the CDR3 is TGTGCCAGCAGCCAAATTTCACAGGGTAACGAGCAGTACTTC. Protein: CASSQISQGNEQYF.

This clone appeared a single time. The chain uses TRBV2 and TRBJ1-1; the match to TRBD1 covers 7 bases. The germline V gene has CDR1 SNHLY and CDR2 FYNNEI. The CDR3 contains 16 residues. With 6 bases clipped from V and 3 bases from J, the junction kept 13 bases outside the gene matches. Here the CDR3 DNA reads TGTGCCAGCAGACGCTCAGGGGGAGGAAGGGACACTGAAGCTTTCTTT. It translates to CASRRSGGGRDTEAFF.

This chain uses TRBV5-1 with TRBJ2-5, with D hard to call. The J call is doubtful: the DNA matches TRBJ2-7 better. This CDR3 is 12 amino acids long. Per germline, CDR1 SGHRS and CDR2 YFSETQ. CDR3: CASRFPPAEQYF. DNA of the CDR3: TGCGCCAGCCGTTTCCCCCCCGCCGAGCAGTACTTC.

The chain joins TRBV7-2 to TRBJ2-7; TRBD2 matches 11 bases. V shed 0 bases and J 6 bases; nucleotides not matched to a gene: 7. This CDR3 is built from 16 residues. CDR1 is SGHTA, CDR2 FQGNSA, per germline. This CDR3 is CASSLAIAGGPREQYF. The CDR3 DNA is TGTGCCAGCAGCTTAGCCATAGCGGGGGGGCCTCGCGAGCAGTACTTC.

V is TRBV9 and J is TRBJ1-4; D is perhaps TRBD1 (5 bases). Per germline, CDR1 SGDLS and CDR2 YYNGEE. This CDR3 comprises 15 residues. V was cut by 0 bases and J by 7 bases, with 13 bases left in between. The CDR3 loop is CASSVDKGISEKLFF. CDR3 nucleotides: TGTGCCAGCAGCGTAGATAAGGGGATCTCTGAAAAACTGTTTTTT.

This chain links TRBV18 with TRBJ1-5; D is unresolved. The CDR3 has 14 amino acids. CDR1 is KGHSH, CDR2 LQKENI, per germline. The V end lost 4 bases, the J end lost 0 bases, and 7 bases lay between the germline ends. The CDR3 loop is CASSLQDSNQPQHF. CDR3 coding DNA: TGTGCCAGCTCACTTCAGGATAGCAATCAGCCCCAGCATTTT.

The chain links TRBV6-1 to TRBJ1-1, with a tentative D call TRBD1 (5 bases). Trimming cost V 7 bases and J 5 bases, with 14 bases left between them. This CDR3 comprises 13 residues. Germline assignment: CDR1 MNHNS and CDR2 SASEGT. The CDR3 nucleotides read TGTGCCAGCAACCCGGGGGGAAGGACTGAAGCTTTCTTT. This gives the protein CASNPGGRTEAFF.

In its sample, this clone was seen a few times. The gene calls are TRBV9 and TRBJ2-7; perhaps TRBD2 as D (6 bases). The CDR3 has 16 residues. Germline CDR1 and CDR2: SGDLS and YYNGEE. V shed 4 bases and J shed 0 bases, with 17 bases lying between them. CDR3 protein: CASSPGGGLSSYEQYF. Here the CDR3 DNA reads TGTGCCAGCAGCCCAGGTGGGGGGTTGAGCTCCTACGAGCAGTACTTC.